The clone carrying this T cell receptor beta chain came up many times. What it binds is unknown. Via MiXCR, TCRdb re-called the 5' RACE reads, giving one row per CDR3 protein. The sample lists about 530,000 distinct CDR3 sequences; 13% to 15% were seen once. This record belongs to a study of identical twins. V dropped 4 bases and J dropped 1 base, with 8 bases sitting between them. The CDR3 contains 13 residues. Germline V gene lookup returns CDR1 DFQATT and CDR2 SNEGSKA (reference sequence). Findings and limits, study-wide: It was out-of-frame TCR alpha sharing in monozygotic twins that models underestimated. Zero-insertion results could be subject to partial confounding by invariant MAIT and iNKT cells.

This sample also belongs to another study, concerning yellow fever vaccine responses in identical twins.

The origin of this receptor is a woman in her late teens or twenties in good health. Sequencing was done on a sample of CD4+ T cells sorted from blood. The J gene is TRBJ1-5, the V gene TRBV20-1, with no clear D. The CDR3, as DNA: TGCAGTGCTATGGACGGCAGCAATCAGCCCCAGCATTTT. Translation gives CSAMDGSNQPQHF.